This TCR beta chain was recorded in a study of T cells expressing NK-cell markers. In the study overall: From sorted CD3+CD56+NKG2C+, CD3+CD56+NKG2C- and CD3+CD56-NKG2C+ T cells came the TCR beta repertoires. With respect to HCMV, seven of the eight sequenced donors were seropositive, and one was seronegative. Whole-study results and caveats: A range of about 1.0-8% of CD8+ T cells consisted of dominant NKG2C+ clonotypes in roughly 6 donors.

TCRdb re-called the 5' RACE reads and shows each CDR3 protein once, DNA omitted. This table lists 300,000 to 450,000 distinct CDR3 sequences. Looked up from germline, CDR1 is ENHRY and CDR2 is SYGVKD. This CDR3 contains 14 residues. About this clonotype itself: Its antigen is currently unknown.

The chain is built from TRBV10-3 and TRBJ2-3. The receptor was derived from a man aged 18-70 years in good health. Sequencing was carried out using blood T cells: a sorted CD56 or NKG2C T cell subset, CD4+ or CD8+ T cells, or bulk PBMC T cells (not recorded which). The CDR3 sequence is CAISELTSTDTQYF.